These T cell receptor beta chains were read from a single sample in a study of T cells in Graves' hyperthyroidism and ophthalmopathy. In TCRdb, the multiplex PCR reads were re-called with MiXCR into one record per CDR3 protein. The sample holds 500,000 to 650,000 distinct CDR3 sequences, about 20% seen once. Sequencing input: blood. These receptors came from a middle-aged man with Graves' ophthalmopathy. Each CDR3 is given with its conserved first and last residue. The D gene is left open where the match is weak. Clone size, where shown, is once, few, many, or a class for clones that have expanded.

D gene | clone size | J gene | V gene | CDR3 DNA | CDR3 protein
NA | NA | TRBJ2-2 | TRBV19 | TGTGCCAGTAGTGGGTCTACCCAGGGCGATACCGGGGAGCTGTTTTTT | CASSGSTQGDTGELFF
TRBD2 | NA | TRBJ2-1 | TRBV20-1 | TGCAGTTCTCTTAGCGGGGGAAATATAGGGGAGCAGTGCTTC | CSSLSGGNIGEQCF
TRBD1 | many | TRBJ2-7 | TRBV2 | TGTGCCAGCAGCCCGGACAGGGTCCCCTACGAGCAGTACTTC | CASSPDRVPYEQYF
NA | NA | TRBJ1-3 | TRBV12-5 | TGTGCTAGTGGTTTGGTATCCGGACTCCGCTCTGGAAACACCATATATTTT | CASGLVSGLRSGNTIYF
TRBD2 | many | TRBJ2-3 | TRBV20-1 | TGCAGTGCTAGGGGGACTAGCGGGTCCACAGATACGCAGTATTTT | CSARGTSGSTDTQYF
NA | few | TRBJ1-5 | TRBV2 | TGTGCCAGCAAGGAGACAGTCGATCAGCCCCAGCATTTT | CASKETVDQPQHF
TRBD2 | many | TRBJ2-7 | TRBV6-1 | TGTGCCAGCAGCCCCGGGGGGGGACAAACCTACGAGCAGTACTTC | CASSPGGGQTYEQYF
NA | many | TRBJ2-1 | TRBV30 | TGTGCCTGGAGTGTAGGACCCCTAGGGGTGCAGTTCTTC | CAWSVGPLGVQFF
NA | NA | TRBJ1-5 | TRBV28 | TGTGCCAGCAGTTTACAACAGCCCCAGCATTTT | CASSLQQPQHF
NA | NA | TRBJ2-2 | TRBV28 | TGTGCCAGCAGCTTACCCTTCACGGAGCTGTTTTTT | CASSLPFTELFF
NA | many | TRBJ2-6 | TRBV27 | TGTGCCAGCAGTTCCGGGACCTCTGGGGCCAACGTCCTGACTTTC | CASSSGTSGANVLTF
NA | few | TRBJ1-1 | TRBV3-1 | TGTGCCAGCAGCCAGGTTAAAGGGGAGGCTTTCTTT | CASSQVKGEAFF
NA | many | TRBJ2-6 | TRBV7-2 | TGTGCCAGCAGCCCTCTCGGACTCTCTGGGGCCAACGTCCTGACTTTC | CASSPLGLSGANVLTF
TRBD1 | many | TRBJ2-1 | TRBV29-1 | TGCAGCGTGGACTCGACAGGGATCTACAATGAGCAGTTCTTC | CSVDSTGIYNEQFF
NA | many | TRBJ2-3 | TRBV5-1 | TGCGCCAGCAGCTTGTGGGGGGACCCCACCTCGGGAGACACAGATACGCAGTATTTT | CASSLWGDPTSGDTDTQYF
TRBD2 | NA | TRBJ2-7 | TRBV4-3 | TGCGCCAGAGCGGGATACGAGCAGTACTTC | CARAGYEQYF
NA | NA | TRBJ1-1 | TRBV29-1 | TGCAGCGTTGGGACACCTTTTAGCACTGAAGCTTTCTTT | CSVGTPFSTEAFF
NA | NA | TRBJ2-1 | TRBV7-9 | TGTGCCAGCAGCTCCCGGGCTCCCCGTCTCTACAATGAGCAGTTCTTC | CASSSRAPRLYNEQFF
NA | NA | TRBJ2-1 | TRBV20-1 | TGCAGTGCCGCGGACTTCTACAATGAGCAGTTCTTC | CSAADFYNEQFF
TRBD1 | few | TRBJ1-3 | TRBV5-1 | TGCGCCAGCAGCTTGGTTGGACAGGGAAGGACTGGAAACACCATATATTTT | CASSLVGQGRTGNTIYF
NA | many | TRBJ2-7 | TRBV7-2 | TGTGCCAGCAGCTTCCTCCCTAGCAGCGGGTACGAGCAGTACTTC | CASSFLPSSGYEQYF
NA | NA | TRBJ1-2 | TRBV27 | TGTGCCAGCTGGGGCGCGGATGGCTACACCTTC | CASWGADGYTF
TRBD1 | NA | TRBJ1-1 | TRBV6-1 | TGTGCCAGCAAGGCAGGGGGCCGTAACACTGAAGCTTTCTTT | CASKAGGRNTEAFF
TRBD1 | many | TRBJ1-2 | TRBV6-1 | TGTGCCAGCAGAACGACAGGGAGTGGGAACTATGGCTACACCTTC | CASRTTGSGNYGYTF
NA | NA | TRBJ1-1 | TRBV5-6 | TGTGCCAGCAGCTTGAAGGACAATGAAGCTTTCTTT | CASSLKDNEAFF
NA | NA | TRBJ2-3 | TRBV6-2/TRBV6-3 | TGTGCCAGCTCCCTGCGGAGGGGCGCAGATACGCAGTATTTT | CASSLRRGADTQYF
NA | many | TRBJ2-5 | TRBV14 | TGTGCCAGCAGCCCTCTCACGGCGTTTCAAGAGACCCAGTACTTC | CASSPLTAFQETQYF
TRBD2 | few | TRBJ2-1 | TRBV20-1 | TGCAGTGCTAGTGGTCGGCAGCGGGGCGGAGGGTATTACAATGAGCAGTTCTTC | CSASGRQRGGGYYNEQFF
TRBD2 | few | TRBJ2-1 | TRBV13 | TGTGCCAGCAGCTTTCGGGGGGGACTCTCCTACAATGAGCAGTTCTTC | CASSFRGGLSYNEQFF
TRBD2 | many | TRBJ2-3 | TRBV28 | TGTGCCAGCAGCTCTAGCGGCCGGAGCACAGATACGCAGTATTTT | CASSSSGRSTDTQYF
NA | NA | TRBJ1-2 | TRBV25-1 | TGTGCCAGCAGTGAACCGGGAATGTATGCTGGCTACACCTTC | CASSEPGMYAGYTF
TRBD1 | few | TRBJ2-2 | TRBV20-1 | TGCAGTGCTAGACCTATATTGGGACAGGGAAACACCGGGGAGCTGTTTTTT | CSARPILGQGNTGELFF
NA | NA | TRBJ1-1 | TRBV2 | TGTGCCAGCAGTCCCCCCCCACAGGGAGCAACTTTCTTT | CASSPPPQGATFF
TRBD1 | few | TRBJ1-2 | TRBV28 | TGTGCCAGCAGTTCCGGGACAGGGGGTAGTATATATGGCTACACCTTC | CASSSGTGGSIYGYTF
NA | NA | TRBJ1-3 | TRBV19 | TGTGCCAGTAGTGCCGGCGGTAAAAGAGGAAACACCATATATTTT | CASSAGGKRGNTIYF
TRBD1 | many | TRBJ1-1 | TRBV6-1 | TGTGCCAGCAGAGACAGGGGGCTGAGCACTGAAGCTTTCTTT | CASRDRGLSTEAFF
NA | few | TRBJ1-5 | TRBV18 | TGTGCCAGCTCACCACGCGAGGGAGGCAATCAGCCCCAGCATTTT | CASSPREGGNQPQHF
NA | NA | TRBJ2-1 | TRBV28 | TGTGCCAGCAGCCAAGAAGAGGAGCAGTTCTTC | CASSQEEEQFF
TRBD2 | few | TRBJ2-2 | TRBV2 | TGTGCCAGCAGTGAAGCGGCTAGCGGGAGATTGGAGCTGTTTTTT | CASSEAASGRLELFF
NA | many | TRBJ2-6 | TRBV7-2 | TGTGCCAGCAGCTATGCGGGCCGCTCTGGGGCCAACGTCCTGACTTTC | CASSYAGRSGANVLTF
NA | few | TRBJ1-5 | TRBV6-1 | TGTGCCAGCAGTGCCAAATCTTCGGAGCAAAATCAGCCCCAGCATTTT | CASSAKSSEQNQPQHF
NA | few | TRBJ1-2 | TRBV15 | TGTGCCACCAGCAGAGATTGGGGTGGCTACACCTTC | CATSRDWGGYTF
NA | NA | TRBJ1-1 | TRBV7-2 | TGTGCCAGCAGTCTCCTGGACGGGGCTGAAGCTTTCTTT | CASSLLDGAEAFF
NA | few | TRBJ1-2 | TRBV19 | TGTGCCAGTAGAACCCCCTCCCAGGGGAATGGCTACACCTTC | CASRTPSQGNGYTF
NA | NA | TRBJ2-4 | TRBV20-1 | TGCAGTGCTCGTTTAAAAAACATTCAGTACTTC | CSARLKNIQYF
NA | few | TRBJ2-7 | TRBV7-2 | TGTGCCAGCAGCTTAATGGTAGGCATGGGCAAGCGGGTAATCTACGAGCAGTACTTC | CASSLMVGMGKRVIYEQYF